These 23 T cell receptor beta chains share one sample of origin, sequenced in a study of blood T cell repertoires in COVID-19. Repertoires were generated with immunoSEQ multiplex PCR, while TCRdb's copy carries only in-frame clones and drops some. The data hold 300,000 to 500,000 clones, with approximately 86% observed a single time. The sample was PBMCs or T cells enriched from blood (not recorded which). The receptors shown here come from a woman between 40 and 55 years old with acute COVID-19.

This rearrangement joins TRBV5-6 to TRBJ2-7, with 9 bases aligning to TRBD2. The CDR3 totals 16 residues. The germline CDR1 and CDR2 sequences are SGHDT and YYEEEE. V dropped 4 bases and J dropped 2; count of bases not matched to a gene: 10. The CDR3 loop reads CASSDLGGGGAYEQYF. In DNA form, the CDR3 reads TGTGCCAGCAGCGACCTAGGAGGCGGGGGGGCCTACGAGCAGTACTTC. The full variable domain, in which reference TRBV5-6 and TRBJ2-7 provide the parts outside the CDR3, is DAGVTQSPTHLIKTRGQQVTLRCSPKSGHDTVSWYQQALGQGPQFIFQYYEEEERQRGNFPDRFSGHQFPNYSSELNVNALLLGDSALYLCASSDLGGGGAYEQYFGPGTRLTVT.

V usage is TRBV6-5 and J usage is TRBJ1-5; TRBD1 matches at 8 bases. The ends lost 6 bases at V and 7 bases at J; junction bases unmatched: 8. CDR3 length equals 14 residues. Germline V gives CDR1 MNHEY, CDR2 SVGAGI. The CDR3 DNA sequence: TGTGCCAGCAGCCCGGACAGGGATCCCCAGCCCCAGCATTTT. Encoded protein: CASSPDRDPQPQHF.

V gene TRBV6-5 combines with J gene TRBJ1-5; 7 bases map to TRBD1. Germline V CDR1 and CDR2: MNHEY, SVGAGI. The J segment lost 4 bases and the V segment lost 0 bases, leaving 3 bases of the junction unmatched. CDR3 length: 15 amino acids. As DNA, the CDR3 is TGTGCCAGCAGTTACTCGAGACAGGGTAATCAGCCCCAGCATTTT. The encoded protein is CASSYSRQGNQPQHF.

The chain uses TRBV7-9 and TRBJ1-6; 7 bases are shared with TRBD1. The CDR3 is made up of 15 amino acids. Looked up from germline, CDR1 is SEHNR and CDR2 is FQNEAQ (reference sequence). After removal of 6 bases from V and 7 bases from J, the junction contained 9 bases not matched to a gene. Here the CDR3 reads CASRDPGTVNSPLHF. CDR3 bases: TGTGCCAGCAGGGACCCGGGGACAGTGAATTCACCCCTCCACTTT. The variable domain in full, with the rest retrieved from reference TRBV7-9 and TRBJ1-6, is DTGVSQNPRHKITKRGQNVTFRCDPISEHNRLYWYRQTLGQGPEFLTYFQNEAQLEKSRLLSDRFSAERPKGSFSTLEIQRTEQGDSAMYLCASRDPGTVNSPLHFGNGTRLTVT.

DNA for the CDR3: TGTGCCGGTCTCATTAGGGACAGGGGGCCGACCGAACTGTTTTTT. This sequence encodes CAGLIRDRGPTELFF. This sequence joins TRBV30 and TRBJ1-4, with TRBD1 matching over 12 bases. The CDR3 contains 15 residues. The junction had 16 bases not matched to a gene; V was cut back by 8 bases and J by 12 bases. Germline V gene lookup returns CDR1 GTSNPN and CDR2 SVGIG (reference sequence). The variable domain in full, completed from reference TRBV30 and TRBJ1-4, reads SQTIHQWPATLVQPVGSPLSLECTVEGTSNPNLYWYRQAAGRGLQLLFYSVGIGQISSEVPQNLSASRPQDRQFILSSKKLLLSDSGFYLCAGLIRDRGPTELFFGSGTQLSVL.

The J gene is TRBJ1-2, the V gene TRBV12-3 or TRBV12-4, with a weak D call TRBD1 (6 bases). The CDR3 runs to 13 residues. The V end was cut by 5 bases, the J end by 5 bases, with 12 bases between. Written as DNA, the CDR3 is TGTGCCAGCAGTGCCGGGACAATTTATGGCTACACCTTC. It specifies CASSAGTIYGYTF.

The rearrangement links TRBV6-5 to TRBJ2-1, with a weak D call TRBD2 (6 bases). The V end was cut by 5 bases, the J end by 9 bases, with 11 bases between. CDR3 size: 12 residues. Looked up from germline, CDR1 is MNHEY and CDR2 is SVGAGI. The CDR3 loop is CASSRGEGEQFF. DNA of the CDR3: TGTGCCAGCAGTCGCGGGGAAGGTGAGCAGTTCTTC.

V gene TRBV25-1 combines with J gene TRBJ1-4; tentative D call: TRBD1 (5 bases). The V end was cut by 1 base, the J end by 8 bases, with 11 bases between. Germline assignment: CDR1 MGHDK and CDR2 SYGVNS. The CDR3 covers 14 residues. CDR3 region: CASSESGGYEKLFF. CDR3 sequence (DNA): TGTGCCAGCAGTGAATCCGGGGGATACGAAAAACTGTTTTTT.

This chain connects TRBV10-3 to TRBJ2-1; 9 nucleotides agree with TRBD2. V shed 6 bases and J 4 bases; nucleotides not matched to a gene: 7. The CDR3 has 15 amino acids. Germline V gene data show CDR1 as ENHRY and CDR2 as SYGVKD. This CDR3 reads CAIRRRGGTYNEQFF. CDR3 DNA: TGTGCCATCAGAAGGCGGGGGGGAACATACAATGAGCAGTTCTTC.

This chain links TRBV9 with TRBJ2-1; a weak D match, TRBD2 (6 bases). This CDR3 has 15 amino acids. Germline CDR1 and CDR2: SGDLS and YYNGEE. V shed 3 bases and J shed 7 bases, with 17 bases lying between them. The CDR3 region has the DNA TGTGCCAGCAGCGGACCCGGGACTCCGCCTAATGAGCAGTTCTTC. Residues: CASSGPGTPPNEQFF.

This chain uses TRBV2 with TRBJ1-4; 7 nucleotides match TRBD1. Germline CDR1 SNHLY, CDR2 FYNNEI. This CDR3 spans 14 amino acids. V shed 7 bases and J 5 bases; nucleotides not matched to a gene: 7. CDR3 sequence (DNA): TGTGCCAGCAACCGGGACAGAGGGAATGAAAAACTGTTTTTT. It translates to CASNRDRGNEKLFF. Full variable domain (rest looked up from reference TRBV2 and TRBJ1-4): EPEVTQTPSHQVTQMGQEVILRCVPISNHLYFYWYRQILGQKVEFLVSFYNNEISEKSEIFDDQFSVERPDGSNFTLKIRSTKLEDSAMYFCASNRDRGNEKLFFGSGTQLSVL.

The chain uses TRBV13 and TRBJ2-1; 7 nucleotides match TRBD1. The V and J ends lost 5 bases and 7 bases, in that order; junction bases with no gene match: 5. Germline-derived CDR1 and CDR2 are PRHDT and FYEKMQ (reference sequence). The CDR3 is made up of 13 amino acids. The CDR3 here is CASSTGVENEQFF. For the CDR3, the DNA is TGTGCCAGCAGCACAGGGGTTGAGAATGAGCAGTTCTTC.

CDR3 nucleotides: TGTGCCAGCAGCGGGGGACAGGGGTTTAATGAAAAACTGTTTTTT. Its protein product is CASSGGQGFNEKLFF. The chain combines TRBV9 with TRBJ1-4; TRBD1 aligns across 10 bases. The CDR3 length is 15 residues. Germline lookup yields CDR1 SGDLS and CDR2 YYNGEE. The trim removed 3 bases at V and 4 bases at J, leaving 3 bases unmatched.

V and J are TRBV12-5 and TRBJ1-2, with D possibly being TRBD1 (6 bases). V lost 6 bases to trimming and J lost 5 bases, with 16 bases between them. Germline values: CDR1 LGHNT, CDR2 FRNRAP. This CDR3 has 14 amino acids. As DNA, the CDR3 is TGTGCTAGTGGGAGGGACACCAGGCCTTATGGCTACACCTTC. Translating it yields CASGRDTRPYGYTF.

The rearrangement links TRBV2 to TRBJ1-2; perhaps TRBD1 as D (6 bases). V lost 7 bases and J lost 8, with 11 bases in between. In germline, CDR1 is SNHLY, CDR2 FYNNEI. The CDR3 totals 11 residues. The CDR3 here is CASTRDRGYTF. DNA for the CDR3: TGTGCCAGCACCCGAGACAGGGGCTACACCTTC.

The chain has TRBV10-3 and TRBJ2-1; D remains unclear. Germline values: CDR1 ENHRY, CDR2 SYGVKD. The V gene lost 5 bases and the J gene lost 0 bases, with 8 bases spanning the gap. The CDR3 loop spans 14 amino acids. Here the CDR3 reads CAISLRSSYNEQFF. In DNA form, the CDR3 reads TGTGCCATCAGTCTTAGGAGCTCCTACAATGAGCAGTTCTTC.

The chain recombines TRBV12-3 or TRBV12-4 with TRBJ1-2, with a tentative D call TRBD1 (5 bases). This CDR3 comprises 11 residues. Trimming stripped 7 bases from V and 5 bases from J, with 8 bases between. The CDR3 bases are TGTGCCAGCACCGGGGGGTATGGCTACACCTTC. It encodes CASTGGYGYTF.

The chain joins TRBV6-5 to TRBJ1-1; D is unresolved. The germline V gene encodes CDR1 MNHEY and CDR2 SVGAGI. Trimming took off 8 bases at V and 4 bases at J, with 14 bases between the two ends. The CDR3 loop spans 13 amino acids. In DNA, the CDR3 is TGTGCCAGCTTGCGGGCAGTGGGCACTGAAGCTTTCTTT. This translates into CASLRAVGTEAFF.

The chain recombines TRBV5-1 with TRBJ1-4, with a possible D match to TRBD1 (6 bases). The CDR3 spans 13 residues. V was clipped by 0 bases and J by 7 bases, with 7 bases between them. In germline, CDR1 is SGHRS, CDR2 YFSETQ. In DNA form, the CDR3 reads TGCGCCAGCAGCTTGGGGACAGCTGAAAAACTGTTTTTT. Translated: CASSLGTAEKLFF.

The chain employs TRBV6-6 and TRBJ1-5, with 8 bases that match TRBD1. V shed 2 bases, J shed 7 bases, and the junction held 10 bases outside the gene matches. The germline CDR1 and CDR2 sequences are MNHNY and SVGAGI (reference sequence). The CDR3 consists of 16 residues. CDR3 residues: CASSYPPDRAVQPQHF. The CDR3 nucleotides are TGTGCCAGCAGTTACCCTCCGGACAGGGCGGTACAGCCCCAGCATTTT.

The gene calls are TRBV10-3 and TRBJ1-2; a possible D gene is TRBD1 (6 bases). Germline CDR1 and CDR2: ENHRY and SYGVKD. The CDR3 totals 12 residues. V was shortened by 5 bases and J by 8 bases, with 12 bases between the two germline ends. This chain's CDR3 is CAISLQGYGYTF. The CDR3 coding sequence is TGTGCCATCAGTCTACAGGGATACGGCTACACCTTC.

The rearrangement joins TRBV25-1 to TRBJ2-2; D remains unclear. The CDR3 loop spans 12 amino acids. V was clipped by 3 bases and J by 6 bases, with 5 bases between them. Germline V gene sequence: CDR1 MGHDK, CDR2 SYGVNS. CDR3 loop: CASSDPAGELFF. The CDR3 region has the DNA TGTGCCAGCAGTGACCCCGCCGGGGAGCTGTTTTTT.

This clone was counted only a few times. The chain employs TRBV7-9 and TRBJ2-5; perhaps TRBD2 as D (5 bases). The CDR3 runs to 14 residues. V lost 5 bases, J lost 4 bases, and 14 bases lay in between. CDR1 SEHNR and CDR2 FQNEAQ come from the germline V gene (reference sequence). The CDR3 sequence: CASSQGGFGETQYF. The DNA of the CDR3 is TGTGCCAGCAGCCAAGGAGGATTCGGAGAGACCCAGTACTTC.